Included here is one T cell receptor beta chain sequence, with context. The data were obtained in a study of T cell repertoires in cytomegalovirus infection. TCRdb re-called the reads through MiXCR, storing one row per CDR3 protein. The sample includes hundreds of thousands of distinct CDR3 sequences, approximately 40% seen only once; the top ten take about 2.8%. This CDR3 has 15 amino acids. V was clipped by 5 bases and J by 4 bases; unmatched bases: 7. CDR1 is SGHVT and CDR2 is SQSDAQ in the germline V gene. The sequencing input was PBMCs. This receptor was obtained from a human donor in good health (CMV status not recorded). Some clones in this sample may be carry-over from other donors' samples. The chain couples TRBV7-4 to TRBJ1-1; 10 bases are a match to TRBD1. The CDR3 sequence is CASSRTGTGVTEAFF. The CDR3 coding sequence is TGTGCCAGCAGCAGAACCGGGACAGGGGTCACTGAAGCTTTCTTT.